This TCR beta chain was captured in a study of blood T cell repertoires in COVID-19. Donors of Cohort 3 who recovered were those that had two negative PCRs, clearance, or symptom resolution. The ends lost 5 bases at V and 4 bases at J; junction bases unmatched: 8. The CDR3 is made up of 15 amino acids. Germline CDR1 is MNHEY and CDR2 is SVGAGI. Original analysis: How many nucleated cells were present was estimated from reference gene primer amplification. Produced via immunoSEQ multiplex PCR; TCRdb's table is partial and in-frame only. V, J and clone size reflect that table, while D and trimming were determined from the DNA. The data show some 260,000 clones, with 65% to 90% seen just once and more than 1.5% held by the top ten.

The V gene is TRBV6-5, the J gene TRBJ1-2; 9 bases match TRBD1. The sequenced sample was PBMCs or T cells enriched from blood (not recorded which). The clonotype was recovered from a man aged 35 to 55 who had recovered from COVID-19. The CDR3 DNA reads TGTGCCAGCAGTCGAACGGACAGGGGAGCCTATGGCTACACCTTC. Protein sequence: CASSRTDRGAYGYTF.